This T cell receptor beta chain came from a study of T cell responses to AZD1222 COVID-19 vaccine. Study results and caveats: Among those given AZD1222, only five to seven were seropositive at baseline. Per reports, nearly half of all spike-specific TCRs target regions that are unmutated in variants. The donors showed a predominance of white British ancestry and of females, with possible underestimation of clonal diversity. Spike as a whole was targeted by vaccine-associated CD4 TCRs, dominant at 160-218 and 743-854.

V was shortened by 0 bases and J by 8 bases, with 11 bases between the two germline ends. This CDR3 has 15 residues. The germline V gene has CDR1 SGHTA and CDR2 FQGNSA. With regard to this clone: Its matching antigen is unknown.

Clones were sequenced by immunoSEQ multiplex PCR, and TCRdb holds only the in-frame ones, with some missing. The repertoire table contains 150,000 or so clones. The sequencing sample was made of peripheral blood. The clonotype originates from an adult in good health. J is TRBJ1-6 and V is TRBV7-2, with D tentatively TRBD1 (5 bases). The CDR3 DNA follows: TGTGCCAGCAGCTTAGCGCAGGGTTGGGATTCACCCCTCCACTTT. Translation gives CASSLAQGWDSPLHF.